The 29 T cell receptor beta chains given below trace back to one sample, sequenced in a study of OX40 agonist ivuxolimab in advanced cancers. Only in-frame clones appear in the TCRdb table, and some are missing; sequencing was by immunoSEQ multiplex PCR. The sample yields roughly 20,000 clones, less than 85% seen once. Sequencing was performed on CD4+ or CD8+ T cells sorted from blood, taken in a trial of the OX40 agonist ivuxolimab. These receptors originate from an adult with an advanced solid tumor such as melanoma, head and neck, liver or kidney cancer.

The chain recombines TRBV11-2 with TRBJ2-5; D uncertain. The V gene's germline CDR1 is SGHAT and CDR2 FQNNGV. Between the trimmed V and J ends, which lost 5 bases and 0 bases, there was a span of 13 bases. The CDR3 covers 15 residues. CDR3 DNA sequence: TGTGCCAGCAGCATTTCCGCAGCCTACCAAGAGACCCAGTACTTC. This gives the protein CASSISAAYQETQYF.

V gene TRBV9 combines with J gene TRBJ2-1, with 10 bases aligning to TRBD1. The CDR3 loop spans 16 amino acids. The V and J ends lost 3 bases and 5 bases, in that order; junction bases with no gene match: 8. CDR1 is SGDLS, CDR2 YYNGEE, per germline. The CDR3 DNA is TGTGCCAGCAGCGCAACCGGGACAGGGGCCAACAATGAGCAGTTCTTC. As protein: CASSATGTGANNEQFF.

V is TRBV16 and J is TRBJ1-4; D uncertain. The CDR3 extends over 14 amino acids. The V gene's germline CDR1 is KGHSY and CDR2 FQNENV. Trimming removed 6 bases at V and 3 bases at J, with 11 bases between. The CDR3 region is CASRPGSANEKLFF. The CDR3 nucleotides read TGTGCCAGCAGGCCCGGGAGCGCTAATGAAAAACTGTTTTTT.

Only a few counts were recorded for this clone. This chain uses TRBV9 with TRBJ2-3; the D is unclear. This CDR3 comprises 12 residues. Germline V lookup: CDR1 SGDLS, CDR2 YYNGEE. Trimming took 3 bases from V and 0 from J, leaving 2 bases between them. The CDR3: CASSGSTDTQYF. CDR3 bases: TGTGCCAGCAGCGGTAGCACAGATACGCAGTATTTT.

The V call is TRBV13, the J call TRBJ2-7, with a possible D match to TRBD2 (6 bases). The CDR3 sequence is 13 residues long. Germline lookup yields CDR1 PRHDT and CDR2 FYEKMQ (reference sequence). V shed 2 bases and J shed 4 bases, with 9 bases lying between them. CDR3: CASSLLRGYEQYF. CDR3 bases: TGTGCCAGCAGCTTACTGCGGGGTTACGAGCAGTACTTC.

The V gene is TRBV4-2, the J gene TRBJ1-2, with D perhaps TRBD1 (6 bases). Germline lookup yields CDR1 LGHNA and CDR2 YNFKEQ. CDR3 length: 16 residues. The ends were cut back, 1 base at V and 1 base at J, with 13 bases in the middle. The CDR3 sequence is CASSQAIGGDNYGYTF. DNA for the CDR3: TGTGCCAGCAGCCAAGCAATAGGGGGAGATAACTATGGCTACACCTTC.

CDR3 coding DNA: TGTGCCAGCAGCCCCGAACAACACGGGGAGCTGTTTTTT. Protein sequence: CASSPEQHGELFF. The chain couples TRBV14 to TRBJ2-2; D uncertain. The CDR3 contains 13 residues. Deletions cut 4 bases from V and 7 bases from J, with 10 bases between. Germline CDR1 reads SGHDN; CDR2 reads FVKESK.

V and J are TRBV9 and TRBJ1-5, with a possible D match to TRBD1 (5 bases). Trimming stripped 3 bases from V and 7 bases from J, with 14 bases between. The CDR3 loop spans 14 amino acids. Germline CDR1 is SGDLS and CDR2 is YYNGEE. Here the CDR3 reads CASSATGGIQPQHF. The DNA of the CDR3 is TGTGCCAGCAGCGCAACCGGGGGAATCCAGCCCCAGCATTTT.

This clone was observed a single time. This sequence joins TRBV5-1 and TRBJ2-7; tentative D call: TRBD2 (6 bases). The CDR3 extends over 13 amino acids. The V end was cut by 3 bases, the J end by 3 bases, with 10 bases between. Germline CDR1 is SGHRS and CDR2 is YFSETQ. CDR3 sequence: CASSSGLVYEQYF. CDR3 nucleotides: TGCGCCAGCAGCTCGGGACTCGTCTACGAGCAGTACTTC.

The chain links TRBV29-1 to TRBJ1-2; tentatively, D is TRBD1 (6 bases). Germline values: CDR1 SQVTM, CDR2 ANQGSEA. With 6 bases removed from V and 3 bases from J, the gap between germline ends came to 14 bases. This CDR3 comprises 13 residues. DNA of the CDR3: TGCAGCGTCCTTCCCCCAGGGGACTATGGCTACACCTTC. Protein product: CSVLPPGDYGYTF.

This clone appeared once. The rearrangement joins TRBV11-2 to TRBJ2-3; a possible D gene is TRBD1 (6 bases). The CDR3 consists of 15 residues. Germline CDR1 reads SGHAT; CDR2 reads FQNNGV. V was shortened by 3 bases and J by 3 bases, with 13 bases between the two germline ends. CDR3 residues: CASSFRGRGTDTQYF. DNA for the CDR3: TGTGCCAGCAGCTTCCGGGGCAGGGGAACAGATACGCAGTATTTT.

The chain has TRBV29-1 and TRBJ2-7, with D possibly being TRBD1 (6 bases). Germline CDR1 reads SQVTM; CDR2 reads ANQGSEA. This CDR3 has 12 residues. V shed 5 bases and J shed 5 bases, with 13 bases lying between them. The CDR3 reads CSVFEQGDEQYF. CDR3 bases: TGCAGCGTTTTCGAACAGGGCGACGAGCAGTACTTC.

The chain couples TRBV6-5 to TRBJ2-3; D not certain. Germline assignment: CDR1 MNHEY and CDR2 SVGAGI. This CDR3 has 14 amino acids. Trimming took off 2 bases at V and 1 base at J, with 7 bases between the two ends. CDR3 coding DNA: TGTGCCAGCAGTTACGCTCGGGGCACAGATACGCAGTATTTT. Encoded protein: CASSYARGTDTQYF.

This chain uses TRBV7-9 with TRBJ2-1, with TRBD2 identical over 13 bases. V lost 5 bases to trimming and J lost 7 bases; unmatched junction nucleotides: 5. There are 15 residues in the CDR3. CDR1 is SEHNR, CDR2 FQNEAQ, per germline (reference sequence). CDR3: CASSPGLAGANEQFF. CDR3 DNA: TGTGCCAGCAGCCCAGGACTAGCGGGAGCTAATGAGCAGTTCTTC.

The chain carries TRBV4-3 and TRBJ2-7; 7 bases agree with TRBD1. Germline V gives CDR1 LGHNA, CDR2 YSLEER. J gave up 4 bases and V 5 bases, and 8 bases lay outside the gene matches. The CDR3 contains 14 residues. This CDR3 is CASSYLQGWYEQYF. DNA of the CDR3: TGCGCCAGCAGCTACCTACAGGGGTGGTACGAGCAGTACTTC.

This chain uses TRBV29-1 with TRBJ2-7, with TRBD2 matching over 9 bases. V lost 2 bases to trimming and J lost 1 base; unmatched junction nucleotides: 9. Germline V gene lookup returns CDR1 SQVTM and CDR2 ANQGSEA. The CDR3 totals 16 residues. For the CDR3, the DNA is TGCAGCGTTGAAAGGTTAGCGGGAGAAGAGTCCTACGAGCAGTACTTC. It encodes CSVERLAGEESYEQYF.

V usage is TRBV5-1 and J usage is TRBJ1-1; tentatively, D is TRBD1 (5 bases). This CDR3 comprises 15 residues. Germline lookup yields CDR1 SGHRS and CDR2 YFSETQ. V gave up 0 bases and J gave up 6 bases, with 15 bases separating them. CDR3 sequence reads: CASSLADRSAAEAFF. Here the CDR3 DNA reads TGCGCCAGCAGCTTGGCCGACAGATCGGCTGCTGAAGCTTTCTTT. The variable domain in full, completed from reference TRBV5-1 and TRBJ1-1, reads KAGVTQTPRYLIKTRGQQVTLSCSPISGHRSVSWYQQTPGQGLQFLFEYFSETQRNKGNFPGRFSGRQFSNSRSEMNVSTLELGDSALYLCASSLADRSAAEAFFGQGTRLTVV.

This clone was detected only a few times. The CDR3 spells CSATRLSGQETQYF. As DNA, the CDR3 is TGCAGCGCGACCCGTCTTAGCGGACAAGAGACCCAGTACTTC. The chain recombines TRBV29-1 with TRBJ2-5, with a weak D call TRBD2 (6 bases). The V end was cut by 7 bases, the J end by 2 bases, with 17 bases between. The length of the CDR3 is 14 residues. CDR1 and CDR2 from the germline V gene are SQVTM and ANQGSEA.

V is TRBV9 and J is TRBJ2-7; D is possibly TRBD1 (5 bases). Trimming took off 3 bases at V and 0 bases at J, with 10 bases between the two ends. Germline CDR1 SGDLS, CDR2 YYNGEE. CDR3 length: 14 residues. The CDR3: CASSGGQNSYEQYF. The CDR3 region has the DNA TGTGCCAGCAGCGGCGGACAAAACTCCTACGAGCAGTACTTC.

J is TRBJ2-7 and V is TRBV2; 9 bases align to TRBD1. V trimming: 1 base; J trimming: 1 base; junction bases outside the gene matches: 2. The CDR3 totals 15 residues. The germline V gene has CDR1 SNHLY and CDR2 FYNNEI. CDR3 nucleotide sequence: TGTGCCAGCAGTGAAGAGGACAGGGGTTCCTACGAGCAGTACTTC. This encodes CASSEEDRGSYEQYF.

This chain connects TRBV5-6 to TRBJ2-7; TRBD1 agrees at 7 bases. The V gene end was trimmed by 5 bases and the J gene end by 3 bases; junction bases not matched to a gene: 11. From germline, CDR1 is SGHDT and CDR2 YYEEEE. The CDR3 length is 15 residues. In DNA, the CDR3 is TGTGCCAGCAGACCTGCAGGGACAGCGTTCTACGAGCAGTACTTC. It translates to CASRPAGTAFYEQYF.

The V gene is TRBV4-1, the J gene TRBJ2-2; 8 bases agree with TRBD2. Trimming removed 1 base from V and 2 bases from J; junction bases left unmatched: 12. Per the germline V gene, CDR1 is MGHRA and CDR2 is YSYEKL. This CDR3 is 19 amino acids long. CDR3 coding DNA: TGCGCCAGCAGCCAAGGGTTTAGCGGGGACCTAGATAACACCGGGGAGCTGTTTTTT. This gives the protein CASSQGFSGDLDNTGELFF.

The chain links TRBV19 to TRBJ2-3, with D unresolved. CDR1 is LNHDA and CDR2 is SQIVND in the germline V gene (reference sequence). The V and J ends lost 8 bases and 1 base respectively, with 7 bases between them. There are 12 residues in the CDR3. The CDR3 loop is CASRAGTDTQYF. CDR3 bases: TGTGCCAGTCGGGCCGGCACAGATACGCAGTATTTT.

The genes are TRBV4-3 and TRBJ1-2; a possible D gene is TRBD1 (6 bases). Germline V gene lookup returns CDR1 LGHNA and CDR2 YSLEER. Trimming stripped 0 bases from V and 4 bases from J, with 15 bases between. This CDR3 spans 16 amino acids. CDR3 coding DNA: TGCGCCAGCAGCCAAGATAGGGCAGGGGTCCCCTATGGCTACACCTTC. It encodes CASSQDRAGVPYGYTF.

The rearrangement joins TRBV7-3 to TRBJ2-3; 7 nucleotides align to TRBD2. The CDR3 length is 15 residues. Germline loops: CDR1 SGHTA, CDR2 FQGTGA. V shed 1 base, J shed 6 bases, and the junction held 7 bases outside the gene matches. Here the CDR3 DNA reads TGTGCCAGCAGCTTAAGCGGCGGGAGTGCGGATACGCAGTATTTT. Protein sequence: CASSLSGGSADTQYF.

The chain's CDR3 is CASFAGYFTEAFF. The CDR3 DNA reads as TGTGCCAGTTTCGCGGGGTACTTTACTGAAGCTTTCTTT. J is TRBJ1-1 and V is TRBV19, with unresolved D. The germline gives CDR1 LNHDA, CDR2 SQIVND (reference sequence). The V end was cut by 8 bases, the J end by 5 bases, with 15 bases between. This CDR3 spans 13 amino acids.

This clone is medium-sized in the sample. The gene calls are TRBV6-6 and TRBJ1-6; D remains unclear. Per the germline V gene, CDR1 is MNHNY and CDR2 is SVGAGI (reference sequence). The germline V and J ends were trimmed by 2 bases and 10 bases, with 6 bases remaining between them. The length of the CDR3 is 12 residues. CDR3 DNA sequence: TGTGCCAGCAGTTACGAGGTATCACCCCTCCACTTT. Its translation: CASSYEVSPLHF.

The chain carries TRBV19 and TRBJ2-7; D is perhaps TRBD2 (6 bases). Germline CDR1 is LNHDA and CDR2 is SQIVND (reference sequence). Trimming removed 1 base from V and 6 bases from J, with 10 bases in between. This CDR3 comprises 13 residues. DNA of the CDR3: TGTGCCAGTAGTATAGTGGCGGGGACCGAGCAGTACTTC. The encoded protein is CASSIVAGTEQYF.

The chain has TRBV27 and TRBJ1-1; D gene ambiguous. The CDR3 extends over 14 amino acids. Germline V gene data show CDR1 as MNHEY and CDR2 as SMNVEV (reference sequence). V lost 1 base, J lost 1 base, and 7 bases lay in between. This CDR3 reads CASSLLAGNTEAFF. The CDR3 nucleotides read TGTGCCAGCAGTTTATTGGCGGGGAACACTGAAGCTTTCTTT.